This TCR beta chain was obtained from a study of T cells in Graves' hyperthyroidism and ophthalmopathy. Study findings and constraints: Blood also showed most of the thyroid clonotypes that were expanded above 0.001.

Germline V gives CDR1 SEHNR, CDR2 FQNEAQ (reference sequence). The CDR3 sequence is 17 residues long. Newly diagnosed patients aged 18 to 65 had hyperthyroidism of under 2 months' duration. Exclusion of patients followed from uncontrolled infection, other autoimmune disease, pregnancy or lactation. Clinical symptoms, serum thyroxine and TRAb, thyroid ultrasound and orbital computed tomography were used for the diagnoses. TCR beta CDR3 regions were amplified from RNA. The HTBI primer set drove a first-round RT-PCR of the TCR CDR3. In TCRdb, the multiplex PCR reads were re-called with MiXCR into one record per CDR3 protein. The sample gives 560,000 or so distinct CDR3 sequences, 35% to 55% of which show up once; 8% to 8.5% is in the top ten. This clonotype was counted only a few times. The target antigen is unknown. The junction does not match germline at one end; this may be a read error.

The chain links TRBV7-9 to TRBJ2-7, with TRBD2 identical over 14 bases. The sequence came from a woman between 18 and 29 years old with Graves' hyperthyroidism. Sequenced sample: peripheral blood or thyroid tissue (not recorded which). The CDR3 sequence is CASSQAGLAGGRYEQYF. The CDR3 nucleotides read TGCGCCAGCAGCCAAGCCGGACTAGCGGGAGGACGATACGAGCAGTACTTC.